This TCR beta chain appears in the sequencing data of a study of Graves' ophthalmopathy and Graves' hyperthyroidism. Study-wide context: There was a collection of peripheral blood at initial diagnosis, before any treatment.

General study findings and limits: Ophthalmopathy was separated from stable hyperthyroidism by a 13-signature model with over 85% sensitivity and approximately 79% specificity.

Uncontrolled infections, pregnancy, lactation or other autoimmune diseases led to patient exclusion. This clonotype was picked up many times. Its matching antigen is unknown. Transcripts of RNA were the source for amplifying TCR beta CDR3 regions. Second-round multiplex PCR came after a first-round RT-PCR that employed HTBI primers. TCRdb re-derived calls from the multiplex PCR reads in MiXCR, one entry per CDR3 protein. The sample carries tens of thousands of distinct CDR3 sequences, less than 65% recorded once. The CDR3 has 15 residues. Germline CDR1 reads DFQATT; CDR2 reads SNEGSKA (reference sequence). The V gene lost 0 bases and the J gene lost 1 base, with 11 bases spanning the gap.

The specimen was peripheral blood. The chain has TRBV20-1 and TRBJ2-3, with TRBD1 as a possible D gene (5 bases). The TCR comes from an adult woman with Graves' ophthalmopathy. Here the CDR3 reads CSARDPQGGTDTQYF. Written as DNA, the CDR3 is TGCAGTGCTAGAGATCCCCAGGGCGGCACAGATACGCAGTATTTT.